A selection of T cell receptor beta chains follows, all from one sample in a study of T cell changes during pregnancy in multiple sclerosis. TCRdb's copy holds only in-frame clones and misses some; the assay was immunoSEQ multiplex PCR. The table shows approximately 90,000 clones, with 91% occurring only once. The sample consisted of peripheral blood, taken in the first trimester of pregnancy. The receptor source for this set is a female donor with multiple sclerosis, enrolled in a pregnancy study. Each CDR3 is given with its conserved first and last residue. A D gene is named only where the DNA matches it firmly. Clone size is shown for a subset of rows, as once, few, many or a class of expanded clone.

j_call: TRBJ2-2; v_call: TRBV27; d_call: NA; clone_size: NA; cdr3_nt: TGTGCCAGCGGGTCAGGGTACACCGGGGAGCTGTTTTTT; cdr3_aa: CASGSGYTGELFF
j_call: TRBJ2-1; v_call: TRBV5-1; d_call: TRBD1; clone_size: NA; cdr3_nt: TGCGCCAGCAGTAGGACAGGGGGCAAATTCTTC; cdr3_aa: CASSRTGGKFF
j_call: TRBJ2-3; v_call: TRBV7-3; d_call: NA; clone_size: once; cdr3_nt: TGTGCCAGCAGCCCTCTAGATGGCACAGATACGCAGTATTTT; cdr3_aa: CASSPLDGTDTQYF
j_call: TRBJ1-1; v_call: TRBV9; d_call: NA; clone_size: NA; cdr3_nt: TGTGCCAGCAGCCGTGACTGGAAGGACACTGAAGCTTTCTTT; cdr3_aa: CASSRDWKDTEAFF
j_call: TRBJ2-7; v_call: TRBV19; d_call: NA; clone_size: NA; cdr3_nt: TGTGCCAGTAGTACAAGAGACAGGAAAAGAGTCTACGAGCAGTACTTC; cdr3_aa: CASSTRDRKRVYEQYF
j_call: TRBJ2-1; v_call: TRBV6-1; d_call: TRBD2; clone_size: NA; cdr3_nt: TGTGCCAGCACCAAACTAGCGGGAGGCCTTAATGAGCAGTTCTTC; cdr3_aa: CASTKLAGGLNEQFF
j_call: TRBJ1-5; v_call: TRBV5-1; d_call: NA; clone_size: NA; cdr3_nt: TGCGCCAGCAGCCTCCTACCGGGGGATCAGCCCCAGCATTTT; cdr3_aa: CASSLLPGDQPQHF
j_call: TRBJ2-1; v_call: TRBV14; d_call: NA; clone_size: once; cdr3_nt: TGTGCCAGCAGCCAAGAGCCTAGCTCCTACAATGAGCAGTTCTTC; cdr3_aa: CASSQEPSSYNEQFF
j_call: TRBJ2-3; v_call: TRBV5-6; d_call: TRBD2; clone_size: NA; cdr3_nt: TGTGCCAGCAGCTTTTCCCCAGCGGGAAGGTTAGGAGATACGCAGTATTTT; cdr3_aa: CASSFSPAGRLGDTQYF
j_call: TRBJ2-2; v_call: TRBV7-2; d_call: TRBD2; clone_size: NA; cdr3_nt: TGTGCCAGCAGCTCCGGGGGGGTAAACACCGGGGAGCTGTTTTTT; cdr3_aa: CASSSGGVNTGELFF
j_call: TRBJ2-2; v_call: TRBV5-1; d_call: NA; clone_size: NA; cdr3_nt: TGCGCCAGCAGCCCGGGACAAGGAACCGGGGAGCTGTTTTTT; cdr3_aa: CASSPGQGTGELFF
j_call: TRBJ2-2; v_call: TRBV19; d_call: TRBD1; clone_size: NA; cdr3_nt: TGTGCCAGTAGTACCCGGGACAGGGCGAATGTCGGGGAGCTGTTTTTT; cdr3_aa: CASSTRDRANVGELFF
j_call: TRBJ2-7; v_call: TRBV14; d_call: NA; clone_size: NA; cdr3_nt: TGTGCCAGCAGCCAAGATTCCGGGTCGCGAGGGTACGAGCAGTACTTC; cdr3_aa: CASSQDSGSRGYEQYF
j_call: TRBJ1-6; v_call: TRBV5-1; d_call: NA; clone_size: NA; cdr3_nt: TGCGCCAGCAGCTTGACACAGGGAGATTCACCCCTCCACTTT; cdr3_aa: CASSLTQGDSPLHF
j_call: TRBJ1-2; v_call: TRBV5-1; d_call: NA; clone_size: NA; cdr3_nt: TGCGCCAGCAGCGACAGCGTCTTCGGCTACACCTTC; cdr3_aa: CASSDSVFGYTF
j_call: TRBJ2-1; v_call: TRBV27; d_call: NA; clone_size: NA; cdr3_nt: TGTGCCAGCAGTCCCGGACTATTTGAGCAGTTCTTC; cdr3_aa: CASSPGLFEQFF
j_call: TRBJ2-3; v_call: TRBV7-9; d_call: NA; clone_size: few; cdr3_nt: TGTGCCAGCAGCTTAGAAACTGGCGGAGAACTTGTAGATACGCAGTATTTT; cdr3_aa: CASSLETGGELVDTQYF
j_call: TRBJ2-2; v_call: TRBV10-1; d_call: NA; clone_size: NA; cdr3_nt: TGCGCCAAGAACAGAGACACCGGGGAGCTGTTTTTT; cdr3_aa: CAKNRDTGELFF
j_call: TRBJ1-1; v_call: TRBV18; d_call: NA; clone_size: NA; cdr3_nt: TGTGCCAGCTCACCACAGCAGGGTATCGACACTGAAGCTTTCTTT; cdr3_aa: CASSPQQGIDTEAFF
j_call: TRBJ2-2; v_call: TRBV28; d_call: NA; clone_size: NA; cdr3_nt: TGTGCCAGCAGTTTCCAAACAGGGTCCGGGGAGCTGTTTTTT; cdr3_aa: CASSFQTGSGELFF
j_call: TRBJ1-2; v_call: TRBV2; d_call: TRBD1; clone_size: NA; cdr3_nt: TGTGCCAGCAGTGCCAGTAGACAGGGGGGGGACTATGGCTACACCTTC; cdr3_aa: CASSASRQGGDYGYTF